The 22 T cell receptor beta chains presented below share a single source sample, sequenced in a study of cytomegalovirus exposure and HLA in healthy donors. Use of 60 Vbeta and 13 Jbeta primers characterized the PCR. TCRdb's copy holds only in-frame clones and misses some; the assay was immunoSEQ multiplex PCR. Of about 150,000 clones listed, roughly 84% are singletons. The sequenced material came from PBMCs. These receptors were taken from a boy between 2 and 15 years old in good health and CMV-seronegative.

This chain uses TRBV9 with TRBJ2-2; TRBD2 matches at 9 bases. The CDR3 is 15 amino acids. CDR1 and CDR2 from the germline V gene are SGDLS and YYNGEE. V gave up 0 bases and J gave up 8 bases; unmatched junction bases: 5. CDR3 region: CASSVAASGAGELFF. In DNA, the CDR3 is TGTGCCAGCAGCGTAGCGGCTAGCGGGGCGGGGGAGCTGTTTTTT.

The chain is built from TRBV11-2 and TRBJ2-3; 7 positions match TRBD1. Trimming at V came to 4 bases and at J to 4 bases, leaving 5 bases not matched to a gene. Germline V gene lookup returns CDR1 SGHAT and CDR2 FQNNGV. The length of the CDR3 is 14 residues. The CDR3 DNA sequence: TGTGCCAGCAGCTCAGACAGGGCGGCAGATACGCAGTATTTT. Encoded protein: CASSSDRAADTQYF.

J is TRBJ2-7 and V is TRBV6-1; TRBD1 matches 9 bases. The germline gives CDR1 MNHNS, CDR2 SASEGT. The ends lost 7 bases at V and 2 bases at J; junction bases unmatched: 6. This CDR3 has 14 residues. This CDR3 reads CASMRQGGTYEQYF. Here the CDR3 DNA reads TGTGCCAGCATGAGACAGGGGGGTACCTACGAGCAGTACTTC.

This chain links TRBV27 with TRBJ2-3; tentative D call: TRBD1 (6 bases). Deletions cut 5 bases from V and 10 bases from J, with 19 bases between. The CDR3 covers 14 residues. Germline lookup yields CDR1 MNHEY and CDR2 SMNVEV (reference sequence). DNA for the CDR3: TGTGCCAGCAGTCTTGGGACACCGGTTGTATCGCAGTATTTT. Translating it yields CASSLGTPVVSQYF.

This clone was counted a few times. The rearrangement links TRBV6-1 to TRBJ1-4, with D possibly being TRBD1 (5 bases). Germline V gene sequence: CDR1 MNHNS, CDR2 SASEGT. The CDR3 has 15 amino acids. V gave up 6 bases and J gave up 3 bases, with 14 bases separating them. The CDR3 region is CASRGPTVPNEKLFF. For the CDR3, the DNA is TGTGCCAGCAGGGGGCCGACAGTACCTAATGAAAAACTGTTTTTT.

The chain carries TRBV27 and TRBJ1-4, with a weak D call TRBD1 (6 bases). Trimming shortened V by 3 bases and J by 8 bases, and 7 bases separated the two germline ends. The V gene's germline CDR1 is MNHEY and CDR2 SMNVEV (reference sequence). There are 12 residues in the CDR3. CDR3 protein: CASSFRGEKLFF. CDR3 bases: TGTGCCAGCAGTTTCAGGGGCGAAAAACTGTTTTTT.

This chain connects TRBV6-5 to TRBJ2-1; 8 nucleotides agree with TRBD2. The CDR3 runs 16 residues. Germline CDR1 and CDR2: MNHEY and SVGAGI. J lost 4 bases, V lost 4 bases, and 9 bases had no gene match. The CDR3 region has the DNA TGTGCCAGCAGTTGGCGGGGGGCGGGTAGGTACAATGAGCAGTTCTTC. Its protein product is CASSWRGAGRYNEQFF.

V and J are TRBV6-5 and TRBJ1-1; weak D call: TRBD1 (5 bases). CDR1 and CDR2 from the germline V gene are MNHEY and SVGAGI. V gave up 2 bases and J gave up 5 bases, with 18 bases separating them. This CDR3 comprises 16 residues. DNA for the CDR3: TGTGCCAGCAGTTACCTTGCTTGGACAACCAAAACTGAAGCTTTCTTT. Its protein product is CASSYLAWTTKTEAFF.

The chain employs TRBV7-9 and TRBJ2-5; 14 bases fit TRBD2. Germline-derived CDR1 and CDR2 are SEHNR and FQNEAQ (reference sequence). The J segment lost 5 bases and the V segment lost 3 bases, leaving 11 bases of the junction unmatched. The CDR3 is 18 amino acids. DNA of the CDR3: TGTGCCAGCAGCTTGGGACTAGCGGGAGAGTCTTCTTGGGAGACCCAGTACTTC. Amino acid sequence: CASSLGLAGESSWETQYF.

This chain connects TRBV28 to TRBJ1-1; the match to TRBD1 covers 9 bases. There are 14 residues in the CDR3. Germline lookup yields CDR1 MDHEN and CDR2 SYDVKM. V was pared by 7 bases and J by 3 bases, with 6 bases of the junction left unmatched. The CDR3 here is CASIAQGAHTEAFF. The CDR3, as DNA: TGTGCCAGCATAGCACAGGGGGCGCACACTGAAGCTTTCTTT.

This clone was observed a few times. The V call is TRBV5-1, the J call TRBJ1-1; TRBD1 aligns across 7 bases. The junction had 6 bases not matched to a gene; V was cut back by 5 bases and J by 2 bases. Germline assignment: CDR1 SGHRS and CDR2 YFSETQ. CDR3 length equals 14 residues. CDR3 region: CASRPGQRNTEAFF. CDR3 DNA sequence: TGCGCCAGCAGACCGGGACAGCGAAACACTGAAGCTTTCTTT.

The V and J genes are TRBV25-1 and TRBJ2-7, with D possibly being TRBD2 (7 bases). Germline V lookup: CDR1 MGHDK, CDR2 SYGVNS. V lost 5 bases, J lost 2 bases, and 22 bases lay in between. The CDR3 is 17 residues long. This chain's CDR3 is CASSPPPGGRMAYEQYF. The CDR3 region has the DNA TGTGCCAGCAGTCCCCCTCCGGGGGGCCGCATGGCCTACGAGCAGTACTTC.

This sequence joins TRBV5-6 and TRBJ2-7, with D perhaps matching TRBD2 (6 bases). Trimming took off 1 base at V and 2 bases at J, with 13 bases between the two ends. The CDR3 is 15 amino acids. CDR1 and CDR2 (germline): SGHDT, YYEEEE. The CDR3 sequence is CASSLSGTLTYEQYF. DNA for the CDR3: TGTGCCAGCAGCTTGTCTGGGACTTTAACCTACGAGCAGTACTTC.

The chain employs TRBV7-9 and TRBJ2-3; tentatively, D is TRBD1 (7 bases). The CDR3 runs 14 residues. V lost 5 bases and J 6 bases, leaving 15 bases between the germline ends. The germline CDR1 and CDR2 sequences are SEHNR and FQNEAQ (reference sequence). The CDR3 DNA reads TGTGCCAGCAGCCGGACTACAGGGGCGGATACGCAGTATTTT. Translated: CASSRTTGADTQYF.

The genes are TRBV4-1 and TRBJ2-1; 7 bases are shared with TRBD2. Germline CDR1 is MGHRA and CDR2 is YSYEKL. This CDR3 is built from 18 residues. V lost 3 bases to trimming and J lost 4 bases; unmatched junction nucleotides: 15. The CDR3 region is CASSHPRSYGRLYNEQFF. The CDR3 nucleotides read TGCGCCAGCAGCCATCCGCGGTCCTACGGGAGGTTATACAATGAGCAGTTCTTC.

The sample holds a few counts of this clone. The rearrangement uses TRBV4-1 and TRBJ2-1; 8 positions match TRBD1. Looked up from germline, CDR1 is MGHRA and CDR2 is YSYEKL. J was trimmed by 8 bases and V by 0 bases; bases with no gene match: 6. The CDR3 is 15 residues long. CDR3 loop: CASSQDSDRGYEQFF. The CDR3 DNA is TGCGCCAGCAGCCAAGACTCCGACAGGGGATATGAGCAGTTCTTC.

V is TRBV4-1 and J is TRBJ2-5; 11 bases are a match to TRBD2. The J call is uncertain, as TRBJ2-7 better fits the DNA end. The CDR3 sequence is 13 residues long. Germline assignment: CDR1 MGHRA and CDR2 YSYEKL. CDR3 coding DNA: TGCGCCAGCTTACTAGCGGGAGTCTACGAGCAGTACTTC. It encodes CASLLAGVYEQYF.

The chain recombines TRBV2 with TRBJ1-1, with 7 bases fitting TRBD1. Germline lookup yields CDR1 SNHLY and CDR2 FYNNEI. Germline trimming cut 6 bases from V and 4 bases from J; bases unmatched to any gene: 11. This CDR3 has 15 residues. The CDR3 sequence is CASSLPLDRVTEAFF. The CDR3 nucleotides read TGTGCCAGCAGCCTCCCCCTTGACAGGGTCACTGAAGCTTTCTTT.

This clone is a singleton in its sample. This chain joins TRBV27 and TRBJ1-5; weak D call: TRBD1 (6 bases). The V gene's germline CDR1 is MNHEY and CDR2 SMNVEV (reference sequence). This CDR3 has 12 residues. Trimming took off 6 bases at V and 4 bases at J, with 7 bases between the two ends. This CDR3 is CASRGTNQPQHF. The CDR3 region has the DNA TGTGCCAGCAGAGGGACAAATCAGCCCCAGCATTTT.

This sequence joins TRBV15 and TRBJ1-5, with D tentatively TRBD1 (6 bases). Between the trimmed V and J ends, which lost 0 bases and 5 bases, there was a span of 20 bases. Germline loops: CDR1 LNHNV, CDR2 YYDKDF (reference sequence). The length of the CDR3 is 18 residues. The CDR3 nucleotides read TGTGCCACCAGCAGAGAAATCCAGGGACACGTGCTTCATCAGCCCCAGCATTTT. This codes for CATSREIQGHVLHQPQHF.

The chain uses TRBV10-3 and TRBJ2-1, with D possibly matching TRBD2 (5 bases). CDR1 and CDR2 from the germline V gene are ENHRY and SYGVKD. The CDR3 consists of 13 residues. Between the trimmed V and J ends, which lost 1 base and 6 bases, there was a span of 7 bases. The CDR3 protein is CAISEWLANEQFF. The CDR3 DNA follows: TGTGCCATCAGTGAGTGGCTAGCCAATGAGCAGTTCTTC.

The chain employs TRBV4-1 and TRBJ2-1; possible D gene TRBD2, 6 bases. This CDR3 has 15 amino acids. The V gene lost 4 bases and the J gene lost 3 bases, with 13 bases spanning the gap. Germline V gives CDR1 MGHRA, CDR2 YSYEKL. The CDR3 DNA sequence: TGCGCCAGCAGCCCTTTGGGGGGACGCTACAATGAGCAGTTCTTC. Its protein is CASSPLGGRYNEQFF.